What follows are 23 T cell receptor beta chains derived from one specimen sequenced in a study of blood T cell repertoires in COVID-19. Measured with immunoSEQ multiplex PCR; TCRdb has only the in-frame clones, and not every one. The sample holds hundreds of thousands of clones, about 90% seen once. The source material was PBMCs or T cells enriched from blood (not recorded which). All receptors derive from a woman aged 25 to 39 with acute COVID-19.

The chain employs TRBV28 and TRBJ1-2; TRBD1 aligns across 10 bases. This CDR3 is built from 16 residues. The V segment lost 6 bases and the J segment 5 bases; nucleotides outside the gene matches: 12. CDR1 MDHEN and CDR2 SYDVKM come from the germline V gene. CDR3 in amino acids: CASRDPGTGEKYGYTF. As DNA, the CDR3 is TGTGCCAGCAGAGACCCGGGGACAGGGGAGAAATATGGCTACACCTTC.

V usage is TRBV5-1 and J usage is TRBJ2-3; 8 bases fit TRBD2. V shed 2 bases, J shed 5 bases, and the junction held 7 bases outside the gene matches. Germline V CDR1 and CDR2: SGHRS, YFSETQ. The CDR3 is 15 residues long. The CDR3 sequence is CASSLLAGGVDTQYF. CDR3 sequence (DNA): TGCGCCAGCAGCTTACTCGCGGGAGGAGTAGATACGCAGTATTTT.

V and J are TRBV28 and TRBJ2-1; TRBD2 is a possible D gene (6 bases). CDR3 length equals 14 residues. From germline, CDR1 is MDHEN and CDR2 SYDVKM. The V end was cut by 6 bases, the J end by 8 bases, with 17 bases between. This chain's CDR3 is CASSGGGIGDEQFF. CDR3 nucleotide sequence: TGTGCCAGCAGCGGTGGGGGGATTGGTGATGAGCAGTTCTTC. Looking up the rest from reference TRBV28 and TRBJ2-1 gives the full variable domain: DVKVTQSSRYLVKRTGEKVFLECVQDMDHENMFWYRQDPGLGLRLIYFSYDVKMKEKGDIPEGYSVSREKKERFSLILESASTNQTSMYLCASSGGGIGDEQFFGPGTRLTVL.

This clone is a singleton in its sample. The chain recombines TRBV1 with TRBJ1-2; the tabulated D call, TRBD1, remains unverified against the DNA. TRBV1 is recorded as a pseudogene. The CDR3 contains 13 residues. CDR3 region: CTSSPPQGGGYTF. CDR3 nucleotide sequence: TGCACCAGCAGCCCCCCACAGGGGGGTGGCTACACCTTC.

V is TRBV10-1 and J is TRBJ1-1, with 9 nucleotides matching TRBD1. Looked up from germline, CDR1 is WNHNN and CDR2 is SYGVQD (reference sequence). V lost 0 bases and J lost 3; bases outside the gene matches: 11. This CDR3 is built from 18 residues. CDR3 sequence reads: CASSESTRQGGIHTEAFF. In DNA, the CDR3 is TGCGCCAGCAGTGAGTCCACCCGACAGGGGGGGATCCACACTGAAGCTTTCTTT.

In DNA form, the CDR3 reads TGCGCCAGCAGCTTGGTACCAGGGGCAAACACTGAAGCTTTCTTT. This sequence encodes CASSLVPGANTEAFF. The chain joins TRBV5-1 to TRBJ1-1; maybe TRBD1 (6 bases). With 0 bases removed from V and 2 bases from J, the gap between germline ends came to 11 bases. The CDR3 loop spans 15 amino acids. CDR1 and CDR2 from the germline V gene are SGHRS and YFSETQ.

V and J are TRBV2 and TRBJ2-7; 7 nucleotides line up with TRBD2. This CDR3 comprises 17 residues. In germline, CDR1 is SNHLY, CDR2 FYNNEI. V shed 8 bases, J shed 0 bases, and the junction held 16 bases outside the gene matches. CDR3 in DNA: TGTGCCAGCCGAAAAGAAGAGAGAGCGGGGAACTCCTACGAGCAGTACTTC. Encoded protein: CASRKEERAGNSYEQYF.

The gene calls are TRBV15 and TRBJ2-1; D remains ambiguous. V lost 0 bases to trimming and J lost 2 bases, with 14 bases between them. The germline CDR1 and CDR2 sequences are LNHNV and YYDKDF (reference sequence). This CDR3 is built from 17 residues. DNA for the CDR3: TGTGCCACCAGCAGAGATCCCCAGACCACTACCTACAATGAGCAGTTCTTC. Translated: CATSRDPQTTTYNEQFF.

This clone has only a few counts. This chain connects TRBV6-5 to TRBJ1-2, with D possibly matching TRBD1 (5 bases). Deletions cut 1 base from V and 2 bases from J, with 8 bases between. The CDR3 sequence is 14 residues long. Germline V gene sequence: CDR1 MNHEY, CDR2 SVGAGI. In DNA, the CDR3 is TGTGCCAGCAGTTACTTAAGGGGAAACTATGGCTACACCTTC. Protein sequence: CASSYLRGNYGYTF.

The genes are TRBV27 and TRBJ1-2, with D tentatively TRBD1 (6 bases). Trimming removed 6 bases from V and 4 bases from J, with 15 bases in between. This CDR3 region has 14 residues. Germline loops: CDR1 MNHEY, CDR2 SMNVEV (reference sequence). The CDR3 spells CASSAGTRLYGYTF. DNA for the CDR3: TGTGCCAGCAGCGCTGGGACAAGGCTCTATGGCTACACCTTC.

The gene calls are TRBV7-6 and TRBJ1-5; tentative D call: TRBD1 (5 bases). CDR1 SGHVS and CDR2 FNYEAQ come from the germline V gene. V was pared by 1 base and J by 1 base, with 11 bases between. CDR3 length: 16 amino acids. CDR3 protein: CASSLDPGGSNQPQHF. In DNA form, the CDR3 reads TGTGCCAGCAGCTTAGATCCGGGGGGGAGCAATCAGCCCCAGCATTTT.

The gene calls are TRBV5-1 and TRBJ2-7, with D possibly being TRBD2 (5 bases). The germline CDR1 and CDR2 sequences are SGHRS and YFSETQ. Between the trimmed V and J ends, which lost 0 bases and 4 bases, there was a span of 14 bases. This CDR3 spans 15 amino acids. CDR3 in DNA: TGCGCCAGCAGCTTGGGGGGTGTCGGGGTTTACGAGCAGTACTTC. It encodes CASSLGGVGVYEQYF.

This clone was seen a few times. This rearrangement joins TRBV6-2 or TRBV6-3 to TRBJ2-7; 8 positions agree with TRBD1. V shed 2 bases, J shed 2 bases, and the junction held 2 bases outside the gene matches. Per the germline V gene, CDR1 is MNHEY and CDR2 is SVGEGT. The CDR3 consists of 14 residues. The DNA of the CDR3 is TGTGCCAGCAGTTACCGACAGGGGCCCTACGAGCAGTACTTC. Encoded protein: CASSYRQGPYEQYF.

J is TRBJ2-5 and V is TRBV11-2; perhaps TRBD1 as D (5 bases). Germline CDR1 SGHAT, CDR2 FQNNGV. This CDR3 is 16 amino acids long. Trimming left V 2 bases short and J 5 bases short, with 18 bases between. CDR3 DNA: TGTGCCAGCAGCTTATCCCGGGCAGGGCCTCTTGAGACCCAGTACTTC. The encoded protein is CASSLSRAGPLETQYF.

The chain couples TRBV28 to TRBJ2-1; 7 bases line up with TRBD2. Looked up from germline, CDR1 is MDHEN and CDR2 is SYDVKM. V was clipped by 5 bases and J by 0 bases; unmatched bases: 1. This CDR3 has 14 residues. CDR3 nucleotide sequence: TGTGCCAGCAGTCTAGCGGACTCCTACAATGAGCAGTTCTTC. Amino acids: CASSLADSYNEQFF.

This chain links TRBV30 with TRBJ1-5; a possible D gene is TRBD1 (5 bases). Germline V CDR1 and CDR2: GTSNPN, SVGIG (reference sequence). The CDR3 is made up of 14 amino acids. V lost 0 bases and J 2 bases, leaving 8 bases between the germline ends. In DNA, the CDR3 is TGTGCCTGGAGTGTACCGGGGGGCAATCAGCCCCAGCATTTT. It yields the protein CAWSVPGGNQPQHF.

This clone was picked up a small number of times. The V and J genes are TRBV11-2 and TRBJ1-4, with D perhaps matching TRBD1 (6 bases). CDR1 and CDR2 from the germline V gene are SGHAT and FQNNGV. V gave up 5 bases and J gave up 5 bases, with 21 bases separating them. CDR3 length: 17 residues. The CDR3 DNA sequence: TGTGCCAGCAGCCCGGACGCGGGGGGCGCGGGAAATGAAAAACTGTTTTTT. This sequence encodes CASSPDAGGAGNEKLFF. Full variable domain (missing parts from reference TRBV11-2 and TRBJ1-4): EAGVAQSPRYKIIEKRQSVAFWCNPISGHATLYWYQQILGQGPKLLIQFQNNGVVDDSQLPKDRFSAERLKGVDSTLKIQPAKLEDSAVYLCASSPDAGGAGNEKLFFGSGTQLSVL.

The chain couples TRBV5-1 to TRBJ1-5; 7 nucleotides match TRBD1. The CDR3 has 14 amino acids. V lost 4 bases, J lost 4 bases, and 5 bases stayed unmatched. Per germline, CDR1 SGHRS and CDR2 YFSETQ. CDR3 amino acids: CASSQGVPNQPQHF. CDR3 sequence (DNA): TGCGCCAGCAGCCAGGGGGTACCTAATCAGCCCCAGCATTTT.

The V call is TRBV5-5, the J call TRBJ2-1; weak D call: TRBD1 (6 bases). The length of the CDR3 is 19 residues. Trimming pared 0 bases from V and 0 bases from J, leaving 19 bases between. CDR1 SGHKS and CDR2 YYEKEE come from the germline V gene (reference sequence). The CDR3 DNA reads as TGTGCCAGCAGCTTGGGGGTCAGGGGCGCTCGGAGCTCCTACAATGAGCAGTTCTTC. Its protein is CASSLGVRGARSSYNEQFF.

This clone has just one count. The rearrangement links TRBV28 to TRBJ2-7, with D possibly TRBD2 on 6 matching bases. The CDR3 is 14 amino acids. The V end was cut by 7 bases, the J end by 2 bases, with 15 bases between. Germline lookup yields CDR1 MDHEN and CDR2 SYDVKM. CDR3 amino acids: CASIPGSPTYEQYF. In nucleotides, the CDR3 is TGTGCCAGCATCCCCGGGAGCCCAACCTACGAGCAGTACTTC.

The chain has TRBV7-2 and TRBJ2-5; 8 bases align to TRBD2. This CDR3 is built from 14 residues. V was clipped by 5 bases and J by 5 bases; unmatched bases: 7. Germline V lookup: CDR1 SGHTA, CDR2 FQGNSA. The CDR3 loop reads CASSVGLGGETQYF. CDR3 in DNA: TGTGCCAGCAGCGTGGGACTAGGGGGGGAGACCCAGTACTTC.

This clone showed up many times. The V call is TRBV28, the J call TRBJ2-1; 13 bases line up with TRBD2. Trimming removed 5 bases from V and 5 bases from J; junction bases left unmatched: 3. The CDR3 loop spans 15 amino acids. The germline V gene encodes CDR1 MDHEN and CDR2 SYDVKM. As DNA, the CDR3 is TGTGCCAGCAGTCGGGGGACTAGCGGGGACAATGAGCAGTTCTTC. Translated, it gives CASSRGTSGDNEQFF.

The V and J genes are TRBV6-5 and TRBJ1-6; perhaps TRBD1 as D (6 bases). The germline CDR1 and CDR2 sequences are MNHEY and SVGAGI. The CDR3 is 13 residues long. V gave up 11 bases and J gave up 5 bases, with 13 bases separating them. The CDR3 loop reads CAGNRDNNSPLHF. CDR3 DNA sequence: TGTGCCGGAAACCGGGACAATAATTCACCCCTCCACTTT.